Ten or more counts support the clone carrying this T cell receptor beta chain. Its antigen is as yet unknown. Quantitative 5'-RACE was performed with molecular barcodes, and it yielded the TCR beta libraries. A single record per CDR3 protein comes from TCRdb applying MiXCR to the 5' RACE reads. The sample lists over 700,000 distinct CDR3 sequences; around 20% were seen once. This specimen comes from a study of CD8 T cells in ankylosing spondylitis. Findings and caveats of the study: Blood of patients with ankylosing spondylitis appeared to be characterized by a TCR beta motif of eight highly homologous variants. In synovial fluid and blood from reactive arthritis, some motif variants were previously reported. Disease-associated clonotypes exhibited CD8+ identity and were relatively infrequent in peripheral blood. Disease-associated clones were reportedly significantly overrepresented in matched ankylosing spondylitis synovial fluid.

The clonotype was recovered from a male donor with ankylosing spondylitis. The material sequenced was blood, either unsorted or a sorted T cell fraction (not recorded which).

CDR3 residues: CASSSGLAENTGELFF. CDR3 nucleotides: TGTGCCAGCAGCTCAGGACTAGCGGAGAACACCGGGGAGCTGTTTTTT. The chain is built from TRBV7-9 and TRBJ2-2; 10 bases are a match to TRBD2. The CDR3 runs 16 residues. Trimming took 4 bases from V and 1 from J; bases not matched to a gene: 3. Germline-derived CDR1 and CDR2 are SEHNR and FQNEAQ (reference sequence). Full variable domain (rest looked up from reference TRBV7-9 and TRBJ2-2): DTGVSQNPRHKITKRGQNVTFRCDPISEHNRLYWYRQTLGQGPEFLTYFQNEAQLEKSRLLSDRFSAERPKGSFSTLEIQRTEQGDSAMYLCASSSGLAENTGELFFGEGSRLTVL.